The 8 T cell receptor beta chains in this list originate from one sample, sequenced in a study of blood T cells in healthy people across ages. It was with a sample-barcoded 5' primer and a J-beta primer mix that a second PCR of roughly 7 to 12 cycles was run. TCRdb fed the 5' RACE reads into MiXCR, producing one record per CDR3 protein. The top ten clones hold under 20% of a sample with around 790,000 distinct CDR3 sequences, under 55% of them seen once. Material: blood. The receptors derive from a man aged 55-75 years in good health.

The chain couples TRBV3-1 to TRBJ2-7; the match to TRBD1 covers 12 bases. This CDR3 is 13 amino acids long. Trimming at V came to 8 bases and at J to 5 bases, leaving 4 bases not matched to a gene. Germline lookup yields CDR1 LGHDT and CDR2 YNNKEL (reference sequence). The CDR3 DNA sequence: TGTGCCAGCGGGACAGGGGGCTTTAACGAGCAGTACTTC. It yields the protein CASGTGGFNEQYF.

J is TRBJ2-7 and V is TRBV15; 7 bases match TRBD1. The junction had 5 bases not matched to a gene; V was cut back by 0 bases and J by 3 bases. Germline V lookup: CDR1 LNHNV, CDR2 YYDKDF (reference sequence). The CDR3 sequence is 15 residues long. The CDR3 loop reads CATSRDLAGGYEQYF. The CDR3 coding sequence is TGTGCCACCAGCAGAGATCTCGCAGGGGGCTACGAGCAGTACTTC.

V usage is TRBV4-3 and J usage is TRBJ2-4; 7 nucleotides agree with TRBD1. Matching the DNA end better, TRBJ2-7 makes the J call doubtful. The CDR3 covers 17 residues. Germline V gene lookup returns CDR1 LGHNA and CDR2 YSLEER. The DNA of the CDR3 is TGCGCCAGCAGCCAAGATAGGAGGACAGGCCTCACCTACGAGCAGTACTTC. Residues: CASSQDRRTGLTYEQYF.

This chain links TRBV5-6 with TRBJ1-4; D is undetermined. The CDR3 totals 17 residues. CDR1 and CDR2 (germline): SGHDT, YYEEEE. V was trimmed by 0 bases and J by 0 bases, leaving 12 bases between them. The CDR3 region is CASSLGLGSATNEKLFF. The CDR3 region has the DNA TGTGCCAGCAGCTTGGGTTTGGGGTCCGCAACTAATGAAAAACTGTTTTTT.

The CDR3 coding sequence is TGTGCCAGCAGCGTCCCCCGGGATACGCAGTATTTT. It is translated as CASSVPRDTQYF. The chain employs TRBV9 and TRBJ2-3, with D unclear. This CDR3 has 12 residues. V gave up 2 bases and J gave up 6 bases, with 7 bases separating them. Per germline, CDR1 SGDLS and CDR2 YYNGEE.

This clonotype has at least ten counts. The chain recombines TRBV15 with TRBJ1-2, with D tentatively TRBD1 (5 bases). The V end was cut by 0 bases, the J end by 8 bases, with 16 bases between. The CDR3 runs to 15 residues. CDR1 is LNHNV and CDR2 is YYDKDF in the germline V gene (reference sequence). The CDR3 spells CATSREFGATGGYTF. CDR3 bases: TGTGCCACCAGCAGAGAATTCGGGGCGACCGGAGGCTACACCTTC.

The chain is built from TRBV15 and TRBJ1-4; D not certain. Trimming shortened V by 0 bases and J by 7 bases, and 3 bases separated the two germline ends. Germline V lookup: CDR1 LNHNV, CDR2 YYDKDF (reference sequence). CDR3 length equals 12 residues. Here the CDR3 DNA reads TGTGCCACCAGCAGAGAAGGTGAAAAACTGTTTTTT. Residues: CATSREGEKLFF. The full variable domain, rest sourced from reference TRBV15 and TRBJ1-4, is DAMVIQNPRYQVTQFGKPVTLSCSQTLNHNVMYWYQQKSSQAPKLLFHYYDKDFNNEADTPDNFQSRRPNTSFCFLDIRSPGLGDTAMYLCATSREGEKLFFGSGTQLSVL.

This clonotype was recorded once. This rearrangement joins TRBV4-3 to TRBJ2-1; D unresolved. The end of the DNA is better explained by TRBJ2-7, so the J call may be wrong. The CDR3 sequence is 14 residues long. The germline V gene encodes CDR1 LGHNA and CDR2 YSLEER. The CDR3 coding sequence is TGCGCCAGCAGCCAAGAAATCAGGTACAATGAGCAGTACTTC. This gives the protein CASSQEIRYNEQYF.